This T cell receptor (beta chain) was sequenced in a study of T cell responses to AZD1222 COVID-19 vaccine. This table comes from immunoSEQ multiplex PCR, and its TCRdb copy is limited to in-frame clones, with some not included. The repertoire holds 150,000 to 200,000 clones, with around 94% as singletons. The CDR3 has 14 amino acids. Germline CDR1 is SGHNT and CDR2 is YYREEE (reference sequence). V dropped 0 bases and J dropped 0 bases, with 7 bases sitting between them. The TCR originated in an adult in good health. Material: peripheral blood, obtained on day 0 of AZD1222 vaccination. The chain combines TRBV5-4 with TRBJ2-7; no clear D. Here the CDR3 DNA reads TGTGCCAGCAGCTTGGAGGGTATCTCCTACGAGCAGTACTTC. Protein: CASSLEGISYEQYF.